This passage covers 21 T cell receptor beta chains from one sample sequenced in a study of blood T cell repertoires in COVID-19. TCRdb's copy holds only in-frame clones and misses some; the assay was immunoSEQ multiplex PCR. The sample consists of a few hundred thousand clones, around 91% of them appearing once. The specimen was PBMCs or T cells enriched from blood (not recorded which). These receptor sequences come from a woman aged 18-30 years with acute COVID-19.

V gene TRBV5-1 combines with J gene TRBJ2-1; TRBD2 matches 10 bases. The germline gives CDR1 SGHRS, CDR2 YFSETQ. The CDR3 runs to 18 residues. Trimming cost V 0 bases and J 3 bases; bases outside gene matches: 9. CDR3 amino acids: CASSLVLAGAPYYNEQFF. CDR3 DNA sequence: TGCGCCAGCAGCTTGGTCCTAGCGGGAGCCCCGTACTACAATGAGCAGTTCTTC.

This rearrangement joins TRBV4-1 to TRBJ2-3; tentatively, D is TRBD1 (6 bases). This CDR3 is 18 amino acids long. Germline CDR1 reads MGHRA; CDR2 reads YSYEKL. Trimming cost V 4 bases and J 1 base, with 21 bases left between them. CDR3 residues: CASSLTRTTGLRTDTQYF. As DNA, the CDR3 is TGCGCCAGCAGCCTAACCCGAACTACAGGGTTGCGCACAGATACGCAGTATTTT.

The V call is TRBV7-2, the J call TRBJ1-5; TRBD1 agrees at 8 bases. The CDR3 is 14 amino acids. The junction had 7 bases not matched to a gene; V was cut back by 5 bases and J by 7 bases. Per germline, CDR1 SGHTA and CDR2 FQGNSA. For the CDR3, the DNA is TGTGCCAGCAGCGTCGACAGGGGAGGACAGCCCCAGCATTTT. This encodes CASSVDRGGQPQHF.

This clone was detected only once. V and J are TRBV5-5 and TRBJ2-5, with no clear D. The ends were cut back, 4 bases at V and 5 bases at J, with 6 bases in the middle. This CDR3 contains 11 residues. CDR1 is SGHKS and CDR2 is YYEKEE in the germline V gene (reference sequence). CDR3: CASSAVETQYF. For the CDR3, the DNA is TGTGCCAGCAGCGCGGTGGAGACCCAGTACTTC.

This clone has only a few counts. This chain connects TRBV6-2 or TRBV6-3 to TRBJ2-7; 7 bases map to TRBD2. Germline CDR1 and CDR2: MNHEY and SVGEGT. The J segment lost 0 bases and the V segment lost 6 bases, leaving 8 bases of the junction unmatched. There are 15 residues in the CDR3. The CDR3 is CASSKERDYSYEQYF. The CDR3 DNA is TGTGCCAGCAGCAAGGAGAGGGACTACTCCTACGAGCAGTACTTC.

CDR3 sequence reads: CASNTGTDGNTIYF. Here the CDR3 DNA reads TGCGCCAGCAACACGGGGACAGACGGAAACACCATATATTTT. The chain uses TRBV10-2 and TRBJ1-3, with 7 bases that match TRBD1. Germline lookup yields CDR1 WSHSY and CDR2 SAAADI. J gave up 4 bases and V 7 bases, and 7 bases lay outside the gene matches. The CDR3 runs to 14 residues.

The rearrangement uses TRBV4-2 and TRBJ1-6, with D possibly TRBD1 on 5 matching bases. This CDR3 is built from 15 residues. V was cut by 0 bases and J by 7 bases, with 10 bases left in between. Germline V gene lookup returns CDR1 LGHNA and CDR2 YNFKEQ. CDR3 sequence (DNA): TGTGCCAGCAGCCAAGATTGGCAGGGAAATTCACCCCTCCACTTT. It codes for CASSQDWQGNSPLHF.

This chain joins TRBV14 and TRBJ1-5, with D possibly matching TRBD1 (6 bases). V lost 5 bases and J 3 bases, leaving 8 bases between the germline ends. Germline CDR1 and CDR2: SGHDN and FVKESK. This CDR3 has 13 amino acids. The CDR3: CASSRTANQPQHF. The CDR3 coding sequence is TGTGCCAGCAGCAGGACAGCCAATCAGCCCCAGCATTTT.

This chain joins TRBV3-1 (or the pseudogene TRBV3-2) and TRBJ2-2; D gene ambiguous. There are 15 residues in the CDR3. V was trimmed by 0 bases and J by 4 bases, leaving 9 bases between them. Germline loops: CDR1 LGHDT, CDR2 YNNKEL (reference sequence). DNA for the CDR3: TGTGCCAGCAGCCAAGACACCTACCCCACCGGGGAGCTGTTTTTT. The encoded protein is CASSQDTYPTGELFF.

A single count supports this clone. The rearrangement links TRBV6-2 or TRBV6-3 to TRBJ1-2, with TRBD1 matching over 7 bases. V lost 6 bases, J lost 4 bases, and 11 bases stayed unmatched. Germline CDR1 is MNHEY and CDR2 is SVGEGT. The length of the CDR3 is 15 residues. CDR3 DNA: TGTGCCAGCAGCTCAACCGACAGGGCCCTCTATGGCTACACCTTC. It codes for CASSSTDRALYGYTF.

The chain combines TRBV21-1 with TRBJ2-1; no check of the table's D call, TRBD1, against the DNA was made. TRBV21-1 is classified as a pseudogene. The CDR3 covers 15 residues. The CDR3 DNA follows: TGTGCCAGCAGCATTAATGGGGCGCTCTACAATGAGCAGTTCTTC. Its translation: CASSINGALYNEQFF.

The rearrangement uses TRBV6-5 and TRBJ2-5, with 7 bases fitting TRBD1. The CDR3 extends over 13 amino acids. Per germline, CDR1 MNHEY and CDR2 SVGAGI. The trim removed 5 bases at V and 2 bases at J, leaving 2 bases unmatched. The DNA of the CDR3 is TGTGCCAGCAGTCGGGACAGACAAGAGACCCAGTACTTC. Translated: CASSRDRQETQYF.

The chain has TRBV9 and TRBJ2-2, with TRBD2 as a possible D gene (6 bases). CDR3 length equals 16 residues. Trimming cost V 0 bases and J 1 base, with 10 bases left between them. Germline V gene data show CDR1 as SGDLS and CDR2 as YYNGEE. The CDR3 loop reads CASSVVSGWNTGELFF. The DNA of the CDR3 is TGTGCCAGCAGCGTAGTAAGCGGGTGGAACACCGGGGAGCTGTTTTTT.

The chain is built from TRBV5-8 and TRBJ2-7; 7 positions agree with TRBD1. CDR1 is SGHTS and CDR2 is YDEGEE in the germline V gene. The CDR3 contains 14 residues. V gave up 4 bases and J gave up 3 bases; unmatched junction bases: 7. CDR3 bases: TGTGCCAGCAGCACTGGGACAGCCAACTACGAGCAGTACTTC. This encodes CASSTGTANYEQYF.

The chain carries TRBV18 and TRBJ1-5, with 7 bases aligning to TRBD1. Per germline, CDR1 KGHSH and CDR2 LQKENI. This CDR3 is 19 amino acids long. The junction had 14 bases not matched to a gene; V was cut back by 3 bases and J by 0 bases. The CDR3: CASSPEGAISQYSNQPQHF. CDR3 bases: TGTGCCAGCTCACCTGAGGGGGCGATTAGCCAATATAGCAATCAGCCCCAGCATTTT.

The V call is TRBV5-1, the J call TRBJ2-5, with 10 bases lining up with TRBD1. J was trimmed by 4 bases and V by 6 bases; bases with no gene match: 6. Germline V gene sequence: CDR1 SGHRS, CDR2 YFSETQ. The CDR3 covers 14 residues. The chain's CDR3 is CASKAGTGVETQYF. In nucleotides, the CDR3 is TGCGCCAGCAAAGCTGGGACAGGGGTAGAGACCCAGTACTTC.

The V and J genes are TRBV2 and TRBJ2-7; D not resolved. CDR3 length: 12 amino acids. Per germline, CDR1 SNHLY and CDR2 FYNNEI. V was trimmed by 7 bases and J by 0 bases, leaving 7 bases between them. CDR3 sequence reads: CASKQSSYEQYF. In DNA form, the CDR3 reads TGTGCCAGCAAACAGTCCTCCTACGAGCAGTACTTC.

The chain joins TRBV12-5 to TRBJ2-1, with 10 bases aligning to TRBD2. The CDR3 covers 17 residues. Germline lookup yields CDR1 LGHNT and CDR2 FRNRAP. V lost 2 bases, J lost 0 bases, and 4 bases stayed unmatched. CDR3 nucleotide sequence: TGTGCTAGTGGTTTGAGACTAGCGGGTAACTCCTACAATGAGCAGTTCTTC. Protein product: CASGLRLAGNSYNEQFF.

V is TRBV6-4 and J is TRBJ2-1, with D perhaps TRBD2 (5 bases). The CDR3 contains 14 residues. Germline V gene data show CDR1 as MRHNA and CDR2 as SNTAGT. Trimming removed 4 bases from V and 5 bases from J, with 12 bases in between. CDR3 loop: CASSGSAENNEQFF. The CDR3 bases are TGTGCCAGCAGTGGATCAGCGGAGAACAATGAGCAGTTCTTC.

The chain uses TRBV27 and TRBJ2-7, with a weak D call TRBD2 (7 bases). This CDR3 has 14 residues. Germline CDR1 and CDR2: MNHEY and SMNVEV (reference sequence). Trimming took 5 bases from V and 3 from J, leaving 14 bases between them. The CDR3 region is CASSRPGGLYEQYF. In DNA, the CDR3 is TGTGCCAGCAGTAGGCCCGGGGGGCTCTACGAGCAGTACTTC.

This chain links TRBV6-5 with TRBJ2-1, with TRBD2 identical over 9 bases. The CDR3 totals 16 residues. Germline assignment: CDR1 MNHEY and CDR2 SVGAGI. V gave up 4 bases and J gave up 5 bases; unmatched junction bases: 9. The CDR3 sequence is CASSSRRLAANNEQFF. The CDR3 nucleotides are TGTGCCAGCAGTTCCCGCCGACTAGCGGCGAACAATGAGCAGTTCTTC.